Each of the 32 T cell receptor beta chains below was sequenced from the same sample in a study of beta chain features in type 1 diabetes. What was sequenced were expressed TCRB transcripts, since all of the isolated RNA had been reverse transcribed. Profiled with immunoSEQ multiplex PCR; TCRdb holds only in-frame clones, not every one. The sample carries under 250,000 clones, 9.5% to 13% recorded once. Sequenced sample: central memory CD4+ T cells from blood. These receptors were obtained from a man younger than 35 in good health.

This clone was found many times. The sample carries other DNA sequences with the same CDR3. This sequence joins TRBV30 and TRBJ2-5; D remains unclear. Trimming cost V 0 bases and J 5 bases, with 10 bases left between them. Per germline, CDR1 GTSNPN and CDR2 SVGIG (reference sequence). CDR3 length equals 13 residues. The CDR3 sequence: CAWSVRVSETQYF. CDR3 nucleotide sequence: TGTGCCTGGAGTGTACGAGTGAGCGAGACCCAGTACTTC. The full variable domain, in which reference TRBV30 and TRBJ2-5 provide the parts outside the CDR3, is SQTIHQWPATLVQPVGSPLSLECTVEGTSNPNLYWYRQAAGRGLQLLFYSVGIGQISSEVPQNLSASRPQDRQFILSSKKLLLSDSGFYLCAWSVRVSETQYFGPGTRLLVL.

The chain recombines TRBV7-9 with TRBJ2-1, with 9 bases lining up with TRBD2. This CDR3 spans 13 amino acids. The J segment lost 8 bases and the V segment lost 7 bases, leaving 6 bases of the junction unmatched. The germline V gene encodes CDR1 SEHNR and CDR2 FQNEAQ (reference sequence). CDR3 sequence reads: CASMVAGEYEQFF. The CDR3 nucleotides read TGTGCCAGCATGGTAGCGGGAGAGTATGAGCAGTTCTTC.

This clone was observed a handful of times. J is TRBJ1-1 and V is TRBV2; 10 positions agree with TRBD1. Germline V CDR1 and CDR2: SNHLY, FYNNEI. The CDR3 is 13 amino acids. The V segment lost 9 bases and the J segment 1 base; nucleotides outside the gene matches: 2. As DNA, the CDR3 is TGTGCCAGTGGGACAGGGGCGAACACTGAAGCTTTCTTT. It yields the protein CASGTGANTEAFF.

The CDR3 nucleotides read TGTGCCATCAGTGAGGGAAGGGGTCGCTACGAGCAGTACTTC. Translation: CAISEGRGRYEQYF. The V call is TRBV10-3, the J call TRBJ2-7; tentatively, D is TRBD1 (5 bases). This CDR3 spans 14 amino acids. Germline V gene data show CDR1 as ENHRY and CDR2 as SYGVKD. V dropped 2 bases and J dropped 3 bases, with 11 bases sitting between them.

This clone occurred a few times. The chain employs TRBV29-1 and TRBJ2-3; perhaps TRBD2 as D (6 bases). Germline lookup yields CDR1 SQVTM and CDR2 ANQGSEA. With 3 bases removed from V and 6 bases from J, the gap between germline ends came to 13 bases. This CDR3 has 13 amino acids. CDR3 nucleotide sequence: TGCAGCGTTGATATCGGGGGTGACGATACGCAGTATTTT. This translates into CSVDIGGDDTQYF.

DNA of the CDR3: TGTGCCTGGAACCCGGGAGACCGTGGGACTGAAGCTTTCTTT. It is translated as CAWNPGDRGTEAFF. This sequence joins TRBV30 and TRBJ1-1, with D unclear. Germline lookup yields CDR1 GTSNPN and CDR2 SVGIG (reference sequence). V gave up 4 bases and J gave up 5 bases, with 17 bases separating them. The CDR3 has 14 residues.

This clone was observed a few times. The chain carries TRBV29-1 and TRBJ2-1; D perhaps matches TRBD2 (6 bases). Deletions cut 5 bases from V and 7 bases from J, with 12 bases between. The CDR3 spans 12 residues. CDR1 is SQVTM, CDR2 ANQGSEA, per germline. The CDR3 DNA reads as TGCAGCGTTTCCGGGAGCCCAAATGAGCAGTTCTTC. It codes for CSVSGSPNEQFF.

The chain is built from TRBV5-6 and TRBJ2-3; the match to TRBD1 covers 9 bases. With V trimmed by 3 bases and J by 4 bases, 3 bases remained unmatched. Germline lookup yields CDR1 SGHDT and CDR2 YYEEEE. This CDR3 region has 14 residues. The CDR3 nucleotides are TGTGCCAGCAGCTGGGGACAGGGACCAGATACGCAGTATTTT. This gives the protein CASSWGQGPDTQYF.

This clone was seen more than once but under ten times. The chain links TRBV28 to TRBJ2-5; 7 bases fit TRBD2. The J segment lost 1 base and the V segment lost 6 bases, leaving 11 bases of the junction unmatched. CDR3 length: 16 residues. Germline V gene sequence: CDR1 MDHEN, CDR2 SYDVKM. CDR3 region: CASSFISGNAQETQYF. DNA of the CDR3: TGTGCCAGCAGCTTCATAAGCGGGAACGCCCAAGAGACCCAGTACTTC.

The chain employs TRBV9 and TRBJ1-2; D is ambiguous. The CDR3 has 13 residues. V shed 6 bases and J shed 0 bases, with 9 bases lying between them. The germline gives CDR1 SGDLS, CDR2 YYNGEE. DNA for the CDR3: TGTGCCAGCACGCATGCGGCTAACTATGGCTACACCTTC. This gives the protein CASTHAANYGYTF.

This clone was seen only a few times. The chain links TRBV7-2 to TRBJ2-7; D possibly corresponds to TRBD2 (6 bases). Trimming took 5 bases from V and 0 from J, leaving 17 bases between them. Germline V gene lookup returns CDR1 SGHTA and CDR2 FQGNSA. The CDR3 contains 16 residues. The CDR3 sequence is CASSTQGGWGSYEQYF. CDR3 in DNA: TGTGCCAGCAGCACTCAGGGAGGCTGGGGCTCCTACGAGCAGTACTTC.

V is TRBV7-2 and J is TRBJ2-1, with 9 bases lining up with TRBD2. V shed 5 bases and J 4 bases; nucleotides not matched to a gene: 6. Germline CDR1 SGHTA, CDR2 FQGNSA. The CDR3 sequence is 15 residues long. The chain's CDR3 is CASSVGLANYNEQFF. The CDR3 DNA reads as TGTGCCAGCAGCGTAGGACTAGCGAATTACAATGAGCAGTTCTTC.

The J gene is TRBJ2-3, the V gene TRBV2, with D unresolved. V was shortened by 2 bases and J by 7 bases, with 4 bases between the two germline ends. Germline CDR1 SNHLY, CDR2 FYNNEI. The CDR3 spans 11 residues. This CDR3 is CASSETYTQYF. The DNA of the CDR3 is TGTGCCAGCAGTGAAACTTATACGCAGTATTTT.

The rearrangement links TRBV4-2 to TRBJ1-2, with D perhaps TRBD1 (6 bases). V was clipped by 0 bases and J by 1 base, with 9 bases between them. Germline values: CDR1 LGHNA, CDR2 YNFKEQ. The CDR3 is made up of 15 amino acids. As DNA, the CDR3 is TGTGCCAGCAGCCAAGACAGGGGCAATAACTATGGCTACACCTTC. It specifies CASSQDRGNNYGYTF.

This clone occurred a few times. V usage is TRBV29-1 and J usage is TRBJ2-5; D possibly corresponds to TRBD1 (7 bases). V was shortened by 3 bases and J by 2 bases, with 10 bases between the two germline ends. The germline gives CDR1 SQVTM, CDR2 ANQGSEA. This CDR3 comprises 13 residues. The CDR3 is CSVEAGGQETQYF. The CDR3 coding sequence is TGCAGCGTTGAGGCAGGGGGGCAAGAGACCCAGTACTTC. The entire variable domain, with the rest obtained from reference TRBV29-1 and TRBJ2-5, is as follows: SAVISQKPSRDICQRGTSLTIQCQVDSQVTMMFWYRQQPGQSLTLIATANQGSEATYESGFVIDKFPISRPNLTFSTLTVSNMSPEDSSIYLCSVEAGGQETQYFGPGTRLLVL.

The rearrangement uses TRBV27 and TRBJ2-1; 13 bases are shared with TRBD2. The CDR3 totals 14 residues. Germline CDR1 reads MNHEY; CDR2 reads SMNVEV (reference sequence). The ends lost 8 bases at V and 8 bases at J; junction bases unmatched: 6. The DNA of the CDR3 is TGTGCCAGCGCCGGACTAGCGGGAGAGGATGAGCAGTTCTTC. It encodes CASAGLAGEDEQFF.

This sequence joins TRBV7-9 and TRBJ2-1; D not certain. The CDR3 is 15 residues long. Trimming stripped 0 bases from V and 8 bases from J, with 14 bases between. Germline CDR1 is SEHNR and CDR2 is FQNEAQ (reference sequence). The CDR3 nucleotides read TGTGCCAGCAGCTTAGCGGTACTCCCGGTTGATGAGCAGTTCTTC. This gives the protein CASSLAVLPVDEQFF. Full variable domain (remainder filled in from reference TRBV7-9 and TRBJ2-1): DTGVSQNPRHKITKRGQNVTFRCDPISEHNRLYWYRQTLGQGPEFLTYFQNEAQLEKSRLLSDRFSAERPKGSFSTLEIQRTEQGDSAMYLCASSLAVLPVDEQFFGPGTRLTVL.

The chain couples TRBV9 to TRBJ2-3, with a possible D match to TRBD1 (5 bases). V shed 4 bases and J shed 1 base, with 10 bases lying between them. The germline gives CDR1 SGDLS, CDR2 YYNGEE. This CDR3 has 14 amino acids. In DNA, the CDR3 is TGTGCCAGCAGCATAAAGACAGGCACAGATACGCAGTATTTT. This sequence encodes CASSIKTGTDTQYF.

This sequence joins TRBV5-1 and TRBJ1-1, with a possible D match to TRBD1 (6 bases). CDR1 and CDR2 (germline): SGHRS, YFSETQ. Trimming cost V 3 bases and J 4 bases, with 10 bases left between them. The CDR3 loop spans 13 amino acids. CDR3 protein: CASSSTGPTEAFF. The CDR3 nucleotides read TGCGCCAGCAGCTCGACAGGTCCCACTGAAGCTTTCTTT.

The chain joins TRBV11-2 to TRBJ2-5; 7 bases fit TRBD2. Germline V lookup: CDR1 SGHAT, CDR2 FQNNGV. The J segment lost 10 bases and the V segment lost 5 bases, leaving 4 bases of the junction unmatched. This CDR3 comprises 11 residues. In DNA form, the CDR3 reads TGTGCCAGCAGCCCCGCGGGAGACCAGTACTTC. Translation: CASSPAGDQYF. Full variable domain (outside the CDR3, taken from reference TRBV11-2 and TRBJ2-5): EAGVAQSPRYKIIEKRQSVAFWCNPISGHATLYWYQQILGQGPKLLIQFQNNGVVDDSQLPKDRFSAERLKGVDSTLKIQPAKLEDSAVYLCASSPAGDQYFGPGTRLLVL.

This clone was detected a few times. The rearrangement joins TRBV15 to TRBJ1-5; D possibly corresponds to TRBD1 (6 bases). CDR3 length: 14 amino acids. CDR1 LNHNV and CDR2 YYDKDF come from the germline V gene (reference sequence). V was trimmed by 4 bases and J by 4 bases, leaving 11 bases between them. The CDR3 reads CATSTGTMNQPQHF. The CDR3 DNA reads as TGTGCCACCAGCACGGGGACAATGAATCAGCCCCAGCATTTT. Combining the CDR3 with reference TRBV15 and TRBJ1-5 gives the whole variable domain DAMVIQNPRYQVTQFGKPVTLSCSQTLNHNVMYWYQQKSSQAPKLLFHYYDKDFNNEADTPDNFQSRRPNTSFCFLDIRSPGLGDTAMYLCATSTGTMNQPQHFGDGTRLSIL.

There are many counts of this clone. The junction departs from germline at one end; a sequencing error may be responsible. This chain links TRBV7-7 with TRBJ2-5, with 7 bases matching TRBD2. CDR1 and CDR2 (germline): SSHAT, FNYEAQ (reference sequence). This CDR3 contains 16 residues. CDR3 residues: CASSPIRGDLGETQYF. CDR3 bases: TGTGCTAGCAGCCCCATCCGGGGGGACCTTGGGGAGACCCAGTACTTC.

This clone was seen more than once but under ten times. The genes are TRBV7-6 and TRBJ1-4; D is perhaps TRBD1 (5 bases). Trimming removed 4 bases at V and 6 bases at J, with 18 bases between. Germline assignment: CDR1 SGHVS and CDR2 FNYEAQ. CDR3 size: 16 residues. The CDR3 DNA reads TGTGCCAGCAGCTACGGCCGGGGACGGTCGGATGAAAAACTGTTTTTT. It is translated as CASSYGRGRSDEKLFF.

This clone was counted ten times or more. Other nucleotide sequences in the sample specify the same CDR3. The J gene is TRBJ1-2, the V gene TRBV7-9, with 8 bases identical to TRBD1. This CDR3 region has 13 residues. V was clipped by 0 bases and J by 8 bases; unmatched bases: 2. CDR1 is SEHNR and CDR2 is FQNEAQ in the germline V gene (reference sequence). The CDR3 is CASSLAGTGGYTF. CDR3 sequence (DNA): TGTGCCAGCAGCTTAGCGGGGACAGGCGGCTACACCTTC.

This clone was detected a few times. The rearrangement joins TRBV29-1 to TRBJ1-5; D remains unclear. Trimming took 4 bases from V and 1 from J, leaving 11 bases between them. The CDR3 consists of 14 residues. The germline V gene has CDR1 SQVTM and CDR2 ANQGSEA. The CDR3 loop reads CSVGRALSNQPQHF. As DNA, the CDR3 is TGCAGCGTTGGAAGGGCATTAAGCAATCAGCCCCAGCATTTT.

J is TRBJ2-1 and V is TRBV30; D gene unclear. Germline V gene data show CDR1 as GTSNPN and CDR2 as SVGIG (reference sequence). Trimming pared 2 bases from V and 7 bases from J, leaving 6 bases between. The length of the CDR3 is 11 residues. CDR3 DNA: TGTGCCTGGAGTTACGGGAATGAGCAGTTCTTC. This translates into CAWSYGNEQFF.

This chain uses TRBV5-1 with TRBJ1-1; TRBD1 might be the D (6 bases). V gave up 3 bases and J gave up 3 bases, with 9 bases separating them. The CDR3 has 13 residues. CDR1 and CDR2 from the germline V gene are SGHRS and YFSETQ. The CDR3: CASSSQGDTEAFF. CDR3 coding DNA: TGCGCCAGCAGCTCACAGGGTGACACTGAAGCTTTCTTT.

This clone has just a few counts. The gene calls are TRBV23-1 and TRBJ1-1; perhaps TRBD1 as D (5 bases). TRBV23-1 is an ORF, and what it does is uncertain. The V end lost 0 bases, the J end lost 0 bases, and 14 bases lay between the germline ends. This CDR3 is 17 amino acids long. CDR3 region: CASSQSLQVFMNTEAFF. In DNA form, the CDR3 reads TGCGCCAGCAGTCAATCATTACAGGTATTCATGAACACTGAAGCTTTCTTT.

For this clone: Since a much larger clone is just one base distant, this may be a read error. This CDR3 is also generated by other DNA sequences in the sample. The rearrangement uses TRBV30 and TRBJ2-7, with D perhaps matching TRBD2 (6 bases). The CDR3 length is 15 residues. The germline CDR1 and CDR2 sequences are GTSNPN and SVGIG (reference sequence). The CDR3, as DNA: TGTGCCTGGCGTGTAGGCAGCTTCGGGGGACTCGAGCAGTACTTC. Its translation is CAWRVGSFGGLEQYF.

Remarks on this clone: Compared with germline, one end of the junction differs, possibly owing to a read error. The genes are TRBV7-7 and TRBJ2-1; D not resolved. CDR3 size: 13 residues. Germline V gene data show CDR1 as SSHAT and CDR2 as FNYEAQ (reference sequence). The CDR3 bases are TGTGCTAGCAGCTCCAGAGAGCACAATGAGCAGTTCTTC. This sequence encodes CASSSREHNEQFF.

V usage is TRBV28 and J usage is TRBJ1-4; 10 bases line up with TRBD1. From germline, CDR1 is MDHEN and CDR2 SYDVKM. V lost 6 bases, J lost 8 bases, and 6 bases stayed unmatched. This CDR3 comprises 14 residues. This CDR3 is CASSPTGGREKLFF. The CDR3 DNA sequence: TGTGCCAGCAGCCCGACAGGGGGCCGGGAAAAACTGTTTTTT.

Ten or more counts support this clone. The chain links TRBV25-1 to TRBJ2-6; D is undetermined. CDR1 is MGHDK, CDR2 SYGVNS, per germline. This CDR3 is built from 14 residues. Trimming stripped 7 bases from V and 5 bases from J, with 12 bases between. As DNA, the CDR3 is TGTGCCAGCACCAACGGTCAGCGGGCCAACGTCCTGACTTTC. It encodes CASTNGQRANVLTF. Looking up the rest from reference TRBV25-1 and TRBJ2-6 gives the full variable domain: EADIYQTPRYLVIGTGKKITLECSQTMGHDKMYWYQQDPGMELHLIHYSYGVNSTEKGDLSSESTVSRIRTEHFPLTLESARPSHTSQYLCASTNGQRANVLTFGAGSRLTVL.